This paragraph covers one TCR beta chain sequence. CDR3 length equals 16 residues. V was shortened by 3 bases and J by 4 bases, with 14 bases between the two germline ends. Germline assignment: CDR1 SGHRS and CDR2 YFSETQ. This specimen belongs to a study of shared clonotypes between healthy human individuals. Here immunoSEQ multiplex PCR was the method, and the copy in TCRdb shows in-frame clones only, minus some. The data show more than 150,000 clones, roughly 91% seen once. The chain recombines TRBV5-1 with TRBJ2-6, with D perhaps matching TRBD1 (6 bases). Sequencing input: naive CD4+ T cells sorted from blood. The sample's subset: CD45RA+ positively selected. The clonotype comes from a woman aged 25-40 years in good health. The CDR3 region is CASSSYRVLGANVLTF. Here the CDR3 DNA reads TGCGCCAGCAGCTCGTACAGGGTGTTAGGGGCCAACGTCCTGACTTTC.